This record looks at one TCR beta chain sequence and its context. No antigen is known for it. This sample is part of a study of response to subunit inactivated influenza vaccine. MiXCR, run by TCRdb on the RT-PCR reads, gives a single entry per CDR3 protein. The table lists approximately 480,000 distinct CDR3 sequences, 9.5% to 13% of them singletons. Notes on the study in general: Authors suggested each seasonal flu vaccination may recruit only limited numbers of new T cells.

Germline values: CDR1 MNHNS, CDR2 SASEGT. V lost 3 bases and J lost 14, with 13 bases in between. The CDR3 spans 11 residues. Sequenced material: PBMCs from blood, taken more than 35 days after vaccination. The source of this sequence is a man between 50 and 59 years old who received an inactivated influenza vaccine. The chain couples TRBV6-1 to TRBJ1-2; D unclear. CDR3 DNA sequence: TGTGCCAGCAGTGACAGCGAGCTTAGGACCTTC. Its translation: CASSDSELRTF.